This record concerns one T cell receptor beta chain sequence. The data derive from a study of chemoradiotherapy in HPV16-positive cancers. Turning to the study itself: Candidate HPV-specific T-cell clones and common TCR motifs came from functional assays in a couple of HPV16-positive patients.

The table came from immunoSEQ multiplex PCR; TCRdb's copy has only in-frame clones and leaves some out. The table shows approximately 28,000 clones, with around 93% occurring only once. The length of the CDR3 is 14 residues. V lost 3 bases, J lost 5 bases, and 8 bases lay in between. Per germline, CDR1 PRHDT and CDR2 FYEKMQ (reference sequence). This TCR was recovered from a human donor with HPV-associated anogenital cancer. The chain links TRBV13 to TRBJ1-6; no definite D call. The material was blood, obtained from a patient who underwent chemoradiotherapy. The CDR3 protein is CASSLGRHNSPLHF. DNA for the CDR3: TGTGCCAGCAGCTTGGGTCGGCATAATTCACCCCTCCACTTT.